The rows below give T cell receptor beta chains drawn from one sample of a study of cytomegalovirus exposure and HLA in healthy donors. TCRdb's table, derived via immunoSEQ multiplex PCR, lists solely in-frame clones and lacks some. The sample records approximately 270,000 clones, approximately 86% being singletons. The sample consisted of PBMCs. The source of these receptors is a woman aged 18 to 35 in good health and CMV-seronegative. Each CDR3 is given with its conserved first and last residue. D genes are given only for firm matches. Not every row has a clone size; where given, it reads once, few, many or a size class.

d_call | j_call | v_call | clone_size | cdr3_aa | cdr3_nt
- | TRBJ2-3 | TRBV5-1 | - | CASSLRLTDTDTQYF | TGCGCCAGCAGCTTGAGATTAACAGACACAGATACGCAGTATTTT
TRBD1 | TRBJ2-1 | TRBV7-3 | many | CASSPPGTAEQFF | TGTGCCAGCAGCCCCCCCGGGACAGCCGAGCAGTTCTTC
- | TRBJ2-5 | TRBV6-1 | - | CASSERGSRKTQYF | TGTGCCAGCAGTGAACGTGGGAGTAGGAAGACCCAGTACTTC
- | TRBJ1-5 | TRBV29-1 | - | CSVILGSQPQHF | TGCAGCGTTATCCTGGGGAGTCAGCCCCAGCATTTT
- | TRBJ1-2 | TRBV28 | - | CASSLQGFGYTF | TGTGCCAGCAGTTTGCAGGGCTTTGGCTACACCTTC
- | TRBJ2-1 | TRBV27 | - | CASSFTTEPLSSYNEQFF | TGTGCCAGCAGTTTCACAACAGAGCCGCTCAGCTCCTACAATGAGCAGTTCTTC
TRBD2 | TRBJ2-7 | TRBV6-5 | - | CASSYGAGGNYEQYF | TGTGCCAGCAGTTACGGAGCGGGGGGGAATTACGAGCAGTACTTC
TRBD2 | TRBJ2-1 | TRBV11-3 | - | CASSPNSGTSAYNEQFF | TGTGCCAGCAGCCCAAATTCCGGGACTAGCGCGTACAATGAGCAGTTCTTC
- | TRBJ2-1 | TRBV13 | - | CASSSLLSGLASYNEQFF | TGTGCCAGCAGCTCATTACTTTCCGGCCTAGCGAGCTACAATGAGCAGTTCTTC
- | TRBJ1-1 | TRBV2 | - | CASRHREGRGTEAFF | TGTGCCAGCAGACACCGGGAAGGGAGAGGCACTGAAGCTTTCTTT